A single sample is the source of the 7 T cell receptor beta chains below, sequenced in a study of blood T cells in healthy people across ages. Using a J-beta primer mix together with a sample-barcoded 5' primer, a second PCR was run for roughly 7 to 11 cycles. TCRdb independently ran MiXCR on the 5' RACE reads; one entry per CDR3 protein. The table shows about 650,000 distinct CDR3 sequences, with 45% to 60% occurring only once. What was sequenced was blood. The receptors were gathered from a woman at least 80 years old in good health.

This clonotype was observed a few times. The chain couples TRBV12-3 or TRBV12-4 to TRBJ2-3; TRBD1 aligns across 10 bases. J gave up 6 bases and V 7 bases, and 4 bases lay outside the gene matches. The CDR3 consists of 13 residues. In nucleotides, the CDR3 is TGTGCCAGCACGGACAGGGGGAGGGATACGCAGTATTTT. Translating gives CASTDRGRDTQYF.

With regard to this clonotype: A much bigger clone sits one base away, suggesting this may be a read error. V and J are TRBV2 and TRBJ2-7; 10 nucleotides match TRBD2. Per germline, CDR1 SNHLY and CDR2 FYNNEI. Trimming removed 6 bases from V and 7 bases from J; junction bases left unmatched: 12. The CDR3 covers 15 residues. This chain's CDR3 is CASRLLAGLWGEQYF. The CDR3 region has the DNA TGTGCCAGCAGGTTACTAGCGGGATTGTGGGGTGAGCAGTACTTC.

The rearrangement links TRBV9 to TRBJ2-3; 7 bases agree with TRBD2. Germline values: CDR1 SGDLS, CDR2 YYNGEE. The V gene end was trimmed by 7 bases and the J gene end by 2 bases; junction bases not matched to a gene: 10. The CDR3 length is 15 residues. CDR3 coding DNA: TGTGCCAGCGGTCCAAGCGGGGATCCCACAGATACGCAGTATTTT. It is translated as CASGPSGDPTDTQYF. The variable domain in full, completed from reference TRBV9 and TRBJ2-3, reads DSGVTQTPKHLITATGQRVTLRCSPRSGDLSVYWYQQSLDQGLQFLIQYYNGEERAKGNILERFSAQQFPDLHSELNLSSLELGDSALYFCASGPSGDPTDTQYFGPGTRLTVL.

This clonotype was counted a single time. A junction end diverges from the germline sequence, so it may reflect a read error. This rearrangement joins TRBV11-3 to TRBJ1-1, with 7 positions matching TRBD1. Germline lookup yields CDR1 SGHNT and CDR2 YENEEA. The CDR3 loop spans 15 amino acids. CDR3 DNA: TGTGTCAGCAGCTCTAACAGGGGTCAAAGGACTGAAGCTTTCTTT. Its protein is CVSSSNRGQRTEAFF.

This clonotype has at least ten counts. The rearrangement links TRBV2 to TRBJ2-7; no clear D. Between the trimmed V and J ends, which lost 6 bases and 5 bases, there was a span of 11 bases. In germline, CDR1 is SNHLY, CDR2 FYNNEI. CDR3 length: 12 amino acids. The CDR3 DNA is TGTGCCAGCAGAAGCGTCGTGGACGAGCAGTACTTC. Its translation is CASRSVVDEQYF.

The chain recombines TRBV10-3 with TRBJ2-5, with unresolved D. Deletions cut 3 bases from V and 1 base from J, with 15 bases between. This CDR3 comprises 16 residues. Germline V gene data show CDR1 as ENHRY and CDR2 as SYGVKD. CDR3 loop: CAISDGTKLLQETQYF. Here the CDR3 DNA reads TGTGCCATCAGTGACGGTACCAAATTACTCCAAGAGACCCAGTACTTC.

The sample holds many counts of this clonotype. The chain has TRBV10-2 and TRBJ2-1, with 12 bases aligning to TRBD2. The CDR3 has 20 amino acids. Germline V gene lookup returns CDR1 WSHSY and CDR2 SAAADI. Trimming removed 1 base from V and 0 bases from J; junction bases left unmatched: 10. This CDR3 is CASSEFGRLAGVSSYNEQFF. The CDR3 DNA follows: TGCGCCAGCAGTGAGTTCGGTCGACTAGCGGGAGTATCCTCCTACAATGAGCAGTTCTTC.